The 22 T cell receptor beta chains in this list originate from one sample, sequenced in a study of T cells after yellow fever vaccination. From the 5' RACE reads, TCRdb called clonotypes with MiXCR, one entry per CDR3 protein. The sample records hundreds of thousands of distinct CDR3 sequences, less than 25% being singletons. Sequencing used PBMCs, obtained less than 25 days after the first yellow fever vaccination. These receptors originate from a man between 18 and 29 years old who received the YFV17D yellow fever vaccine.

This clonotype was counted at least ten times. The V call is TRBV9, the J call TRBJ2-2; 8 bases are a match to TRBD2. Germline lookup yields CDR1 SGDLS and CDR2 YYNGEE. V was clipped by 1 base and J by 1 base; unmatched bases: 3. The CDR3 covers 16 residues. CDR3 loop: CASSVRSGGNTGELFF. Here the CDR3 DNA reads TGTGCCAGCAGCGTAAGGAGCGGGGGGAACACCGGGGAGCTGTTTTTT.

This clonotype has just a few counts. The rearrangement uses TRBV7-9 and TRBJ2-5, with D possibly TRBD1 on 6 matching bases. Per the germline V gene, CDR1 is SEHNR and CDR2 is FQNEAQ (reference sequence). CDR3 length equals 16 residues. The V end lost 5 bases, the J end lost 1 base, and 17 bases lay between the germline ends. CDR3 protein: CASSPPQGVAQETQYF. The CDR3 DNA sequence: TGTGCCAGCAGCCCTCCACAGGGTGTAGCCCAAGAGACCCAGTACTTC.

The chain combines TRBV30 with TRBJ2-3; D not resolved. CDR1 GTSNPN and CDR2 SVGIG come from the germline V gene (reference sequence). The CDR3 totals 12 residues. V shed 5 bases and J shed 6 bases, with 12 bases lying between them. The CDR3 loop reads CAWWPDGDTQYF. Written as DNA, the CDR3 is TGTGCCTGGTGGCCCGATGGGGATACGCAGTATTTT.

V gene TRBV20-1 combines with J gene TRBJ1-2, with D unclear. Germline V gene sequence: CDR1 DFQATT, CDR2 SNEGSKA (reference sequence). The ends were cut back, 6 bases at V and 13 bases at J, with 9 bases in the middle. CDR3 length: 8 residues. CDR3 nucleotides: TGCAGTGCCACTCCAATCACCTTC. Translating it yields CSATPITF.

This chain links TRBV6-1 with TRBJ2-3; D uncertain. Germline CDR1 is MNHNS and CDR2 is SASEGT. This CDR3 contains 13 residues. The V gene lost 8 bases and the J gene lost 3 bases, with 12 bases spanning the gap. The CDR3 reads CASRLDETDTQYF. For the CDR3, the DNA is TGTGCCAGCCGTCTGGATGAGACAGATACGCAGTATTTT.

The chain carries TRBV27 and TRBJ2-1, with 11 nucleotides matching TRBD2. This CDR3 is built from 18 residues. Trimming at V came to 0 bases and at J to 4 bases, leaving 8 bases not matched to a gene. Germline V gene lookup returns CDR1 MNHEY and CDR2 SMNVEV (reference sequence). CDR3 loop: CASSLSIYLAGGYNEQFF. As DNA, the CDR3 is TGTGCCAGCAGTTTATCGATTTACCTAGCGGGGGGATACAATGAGCAGTTCTTC.

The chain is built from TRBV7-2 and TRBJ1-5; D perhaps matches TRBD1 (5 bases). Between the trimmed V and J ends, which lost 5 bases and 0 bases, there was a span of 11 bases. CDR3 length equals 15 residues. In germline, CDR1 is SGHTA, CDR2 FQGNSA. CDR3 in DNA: TGTGCCAGCAGCGTCCTGGGGCGTAGCAATCAGCCCCAGCATTTT. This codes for CASSVLGRSNQPQHF. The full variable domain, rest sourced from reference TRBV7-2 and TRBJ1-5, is GAGVSQSPSNKVTEKGKDVELRCDPISGHTALYWYRQSLGQGLEFLIYFQGNSAPDKSGLPSDRFSAERTGGSVSTLTIQRTQQEDSAVYLCASSVLGRSNQPQHFGDGTRLSIL.

The CDR3 spells CAISESAGEAFF. In DNA form, the CDR3 reads TGTGCCATCAGTGAGTCGGCAGGGGAAGCTTTCTTT. The chain links TRBV10-3 to TRBJ1-1, with a tentative D call TRBD1 (5 bases). The CDR3 spans 12 residues. The germline CDR1 and CDR2 sequences are ENHRY and SYGVKD. Between the trimmed V and J ends, which lost 0 bases and 8 bases, there was a span of 7 bases.

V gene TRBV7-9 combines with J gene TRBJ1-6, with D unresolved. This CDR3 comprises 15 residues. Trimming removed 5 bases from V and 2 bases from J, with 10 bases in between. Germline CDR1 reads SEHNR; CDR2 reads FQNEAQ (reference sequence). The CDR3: CASSAGSPYNSPLHF. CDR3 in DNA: TGTGCCAGCAGCGCGGGGAGCCCCTATAATTCACCCCTCCACTTT.

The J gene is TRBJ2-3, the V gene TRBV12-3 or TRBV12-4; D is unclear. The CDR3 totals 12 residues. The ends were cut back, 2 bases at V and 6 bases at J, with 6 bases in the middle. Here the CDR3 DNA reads TGTGCCAGCAGTTTACGATATGATACGCAGTATTTT. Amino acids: CASSLRYDTQYF.

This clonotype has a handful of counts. The DNA for the CDR3 is TGCAGTGCCAGACAGGGGGCAGGAAGCAATCAGCCCCAGCATTTT. It translates to CSARQGAGSNQPQHF. This rearrangement joins TRBV20-1 to TRBJ1-5; TRBD1 aligns across 10 bases. Per germline, CDR1 DFQATT and CDR2 SNEGSKA (reference sequence). The CDR3 contains 15 residues. V shed 6 bases, J shed 1 base, and the junction held 6 bases outside the gene matches.

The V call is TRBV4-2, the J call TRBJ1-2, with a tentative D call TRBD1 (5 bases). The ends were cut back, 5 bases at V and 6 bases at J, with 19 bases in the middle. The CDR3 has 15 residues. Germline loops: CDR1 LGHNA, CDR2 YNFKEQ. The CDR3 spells CASSSNPGPGHGYTF. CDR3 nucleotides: TGTGCCAGCAGCTCTAACCCGGGACCGGGACATGGCTACACCTTC.

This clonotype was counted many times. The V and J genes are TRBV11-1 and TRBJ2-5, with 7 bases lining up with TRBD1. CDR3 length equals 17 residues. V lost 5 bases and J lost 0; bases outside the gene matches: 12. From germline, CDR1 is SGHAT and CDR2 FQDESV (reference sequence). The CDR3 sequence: CASSTPIQTGYQETQYF. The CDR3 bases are TGTGCCAGCAGCACCCCCATCCAGACAGGGTACCAAGAGACCCAGTACTTC.

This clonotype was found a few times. The CDR3 reads CASSGGQGRYEQYF. The CDR3 coding sequence is TGCGCCAGCAGTGGAGGACAGGGTCGATACGAGCAGTACTTC. The rearrangement links TRBV10-1 to TRBJ2-7, with 8 bases matching TRBD1. J was trimmed by 4 bases and V by 4 bases; bases with no gene match: 6. This CDR3 contains 14 residues. Germline CDR1 is WNHNN and CDR2 is SYGVQD (reference sequence).

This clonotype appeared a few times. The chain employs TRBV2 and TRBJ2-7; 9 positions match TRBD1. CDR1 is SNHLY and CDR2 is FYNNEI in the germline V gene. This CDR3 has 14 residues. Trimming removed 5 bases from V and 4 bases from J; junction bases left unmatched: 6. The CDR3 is CASSQDRGEYEQYV. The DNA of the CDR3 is TGTGCCAGCAGTCAGGACAGGGGCGAGTACGAGCAGTACGTC.

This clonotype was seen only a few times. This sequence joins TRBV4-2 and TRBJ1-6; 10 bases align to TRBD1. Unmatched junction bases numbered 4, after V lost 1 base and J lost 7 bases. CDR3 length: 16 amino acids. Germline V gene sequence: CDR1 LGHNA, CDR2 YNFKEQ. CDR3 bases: TGTGCCAGCAGCCAAGCGCTGGACAGGGGGAATTCACCCCTCCACTTT. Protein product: CASSQALDRGNSPLHF.

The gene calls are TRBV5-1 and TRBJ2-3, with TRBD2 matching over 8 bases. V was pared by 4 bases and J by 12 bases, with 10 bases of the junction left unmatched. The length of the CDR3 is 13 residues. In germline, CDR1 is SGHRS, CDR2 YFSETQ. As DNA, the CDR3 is TGCGCCAGCAGCCCCTCACAGCGGGGGCACCAGTATTTT. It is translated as CASSPSQRGHQYF.

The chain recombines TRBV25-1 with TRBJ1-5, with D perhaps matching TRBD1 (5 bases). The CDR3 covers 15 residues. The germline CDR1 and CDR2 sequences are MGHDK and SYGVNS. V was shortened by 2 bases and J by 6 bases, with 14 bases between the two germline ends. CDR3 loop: CASSEGGGEGQPQHF. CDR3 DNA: TGTGCCAGCAGTGAAGGCGGGGGGGAGGGTCAGCCCCAGCATTTT. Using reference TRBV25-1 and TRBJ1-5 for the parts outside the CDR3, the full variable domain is EADIYQTPRYLVIGTGKKITLECSQTMGHDKMYWYQQDPGMELHLIHYSYGVNSTEKGDLSSESTVSRIRTEHFPLTLESARPSHTSQYLCASSEGGGEGQPQHFGDGTRLSIL.

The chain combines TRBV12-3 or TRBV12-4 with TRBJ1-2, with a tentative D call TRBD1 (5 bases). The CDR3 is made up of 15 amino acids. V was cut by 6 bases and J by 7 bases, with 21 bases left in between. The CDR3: CASSPWRGDAFGYTF. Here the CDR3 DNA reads TGTGCCAGCAGCCCTTGGAGAGGGGATGCTTTTGGCTACACCTTC.

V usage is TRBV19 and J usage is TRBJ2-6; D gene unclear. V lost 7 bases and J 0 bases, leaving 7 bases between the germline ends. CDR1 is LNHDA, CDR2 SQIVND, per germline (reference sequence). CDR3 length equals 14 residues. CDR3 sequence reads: CASKGSSGANVLTF. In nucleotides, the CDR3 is TGTGCCAGTAAGGGCAGCTCTGGGGCCAACGTCCTGACTTTC. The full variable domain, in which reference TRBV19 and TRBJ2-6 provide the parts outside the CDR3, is DGGITQSPKYLFRKEGQNVTLSCEQNLNHDAMYWYRQDPGQGLRLIYYSQIVNDFQKGDIAEGYSVSREKKESFPLTVTSAQKNPTAFYLCASKGSSGANVLTFGAGSRLTVL.

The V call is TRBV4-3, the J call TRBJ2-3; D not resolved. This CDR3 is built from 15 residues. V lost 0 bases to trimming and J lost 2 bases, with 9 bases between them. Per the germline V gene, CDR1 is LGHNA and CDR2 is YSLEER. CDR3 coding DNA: TGCGCCAGCAGCCAAGATACGTGGTACACAGATACGCAGTATTTT. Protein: CASSQDTWYTDTQYF.

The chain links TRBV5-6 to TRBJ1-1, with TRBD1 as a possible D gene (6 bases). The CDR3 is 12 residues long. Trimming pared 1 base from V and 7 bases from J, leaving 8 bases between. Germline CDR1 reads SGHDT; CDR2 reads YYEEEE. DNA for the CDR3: TGTGCCAGCAGCTTGTTCAGGGGTGAAGCTTTCTTT. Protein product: CASSLFRGEAFF.